The 14 T cell receptor beta chains below come from one sample, sequenced in a study of shared clonotypes between healthy human individuals. Repertoires were generated with immunoSEQ multiplex PCR, while TCRdb's copy carries only in-frame clones and drops some. The sample shows approximately 350,000 clones, roughly 70% of them seen only once. The source material was memory CD4+ T cells sorted from blood. The subset here: CD45RA-negative fraction. These receptors all stem from a man aged 25-45 years in good health.

V is TRBV6-4 and J is TRBJ2-2, with D unclear. The germline V gene encodes CDR1 MRHNA and CDR2 SNTAGT. The CDR3 extends over 12 amino acids. V shed 3 bases and J shed 1 base, with 0 bases lying between them. The CDR3 region has the DNA TGTGCCAGCAGTGAGAACACCGGGGAGCTGTTTTTT. As protein: CASSENTGELFF.

The chain links TRBV2 to TRBJ1-3; D gene uncertain. CDR1 SNHLY and CDR2 FYNNEI come from the germline V gene. The CDR3 is 16 amino acids. Trimming left V 8 bases short and J 0 bases short, with 17 bases between. The CDR3 is CASSLLRSTSGNTIYF. Written as DNA, the CDR3 is TGTGCCAGCTCACTATTAAGATCTACCTCTGGAAACACCATATATTTT.

This clone was counted many times. The rearrangement joins TRBV11-2 to TRBJ1-1; D ambiguous. Germline V gene data show CDR1 as SGHAT and CDR2 as FQNNGV. The CDR3 has 16 amino acids. Trimming pared 1 base from V and 1 base from J, leaving 13 bases between. In DNA, the CDR3 is TGTGCCAGCAGCTTAGTTCGGGTACTTGGGAACACTGAAGCTTTCTTT. It specifies CASSLVRVLGNTEAFF.

V gene TRBV6-5 combines with J gene TRBJ1-3; no firm D call. Germline CDR1 is MNHEY and CDR2 is SVGAGI. Trimming removed 0 bases at V and 7 bases at J, with 13 bases between. The CDR3 extends over 15 amino acids. Here the CDR3 reads CASSYSVKRPNTIYF. The CDR3 region has the DNA TGTGCCAGCAGTTACTCCGTGAAACGACCTAACACCATATATTTT.

V and J are TRBV11-2 and TRBJ2-5; TRBD1 matches 7 bases. CDR3 length: 14 residues. From germline, CDR1 is SGHAT and CDR2 FQNNGV. With 4 bases clipped from V and 4 bases from J, the junction kept 6 bases outside the gene matches. CDR3 nucleotide sequence: TGTGCCAGCAGCTCTTCAACAGGGGTAGAGACCCAGTACTTC. It specifies CASSSSTGVETQYF.

V gene TRBV18 combines with J gene TRBJ2-1, with D possibly called TRBD1 or TRBD2 (5 bases each). Trimming left V 6 bases short and J 6 bases short, with 15 bases between. The CDR3 sequence is 14 residues long. The germline CDR1 and CDR2 sequences are KGHSH and LQKENI. In nucleotides, the CDR3 is TGTGCCAGCTCGCTCACCGGGACGGTCAATGAGCAGTTCTTC. Encoded protein: CASSLTGTVNEQFF.

The CDR3 sequence is CASSRTSWNEQFF. As DNA, the CDR3 is TGTGCCAGCAGTAGGACTAGTTGGAATGAGCAGTTCTTC. The chain joins TRBV6-1 to TRBJ2-1; 7 positions agree with TRBD2. Unmatched junction bases numbered 5, after V lost 5 bases and J lost 7 bases. The germline V gene encodes CDR1 MNHNS and CDR2 SASEGT. The CDR3 totals 13 residues.

Comment on this clone: This may be a read error, as it is one base from a much larger clone. Other DNA sequences in this specimen translate into the identical CDR3. The genes are TRBV5-1 and TRBJ2-1; 12 bases line up with TRBD2. The CDR3 spans 16 residues. Germline V gives CDR1 SGHRS, CDR2 YFSETQ. The DNA of the CDR3 is TGTGCCAGCAGCCTACTAGCGGGAGGCGGCTACAATGAGCAGTTCTTC. Protein: CASSLLAGGGYNEQFF.

This chain links TRBV28 with TRBJ1-3; D is possibly TRBD1 (6 bases). CDR3 length: 15 residues. Trimming removed 7 bases from V and 4 bases from J, with 17 bases in between. CDR1 is MDHEN, CDR2 SYDVKM, per germline. The CDR3 DNA is TGTGCCAGCACCTCTCAGGGGCGAGTAGGAAACACCATATATTTT. Protein: CASTSQGRVGNTIYF. Filled out from reference TRBV28 and TRBJ1-3, the complete variable domain reads DVKVTQSSRYLVKRTGEKVFLECVQDMDHENMFWYRQDPGLGLRLIYFSYDVKMKEKGDIPEGYSVSREKKERFSLILESASTNQTSMYLCASTSQGRVGNTIYFGEGSWLTVV.

This clone appeared once. The V call is TRBV5-1, the J call TRBJ2-7; D is possibly TRBD1 or TRBD2 (5 bases each). Germline lookup yields CDR1 SGHRS and CDR2 YFSETQ. There are 15 residues in the CDR3. The V and J ends lost 2 bases and 3 bases respectively, with 15 bases between them. The CDR3 DNA sequence: TGCGCCAGCAGCTTTGGGACGGATTCTTTCTACGAGCAGTACTTC. This sequence encodes CASSFGTDSFYEQYF.

This clone was detected many times. The rearrangement uses TRBV28 and TRBJ2-7; TRBD1 aligns across 8 bases. The germline V gene has CDR1 MDHEN and CDR2 SYDVKM. The CDR3 spans 15 residues. V was pared by 4 bases and J by 3 bases, with 8 bases of the junction left unmatched. CDR3 residues: CASSSPSGTGYEQYF. The CDR3 region has the DNA TGTGCCAGCAGTTCTCCTTCCGGGACAGGCTACGAGCAGTACTTC.

The rearrangement joins TRBV5-1 to TRBJ2-1; 7 bases match TRBD2. The CDR3 is 12 residues long. Trimming cost V 8 bases and J 8 bases; bases outside gene matches: 7. Looked up from germline, CDR1 is SGHRS and CDR2 is YFSETQ. The CDR3 sequence: CARTRGEDEQFF. The CDR3 DNA sequence: TGCGCCAGAACACGGGGGGAGGATGAGCAGTTCTTC.

The chain uses TRBV28 and TRBJ1-5; maybe TRBD1 (5 bases). The V end lost 5 bases, the J end lost 3 bases, and 17 bases lay between the germline ends. The CDR3 runs 16 residues. CDR1 MDHEN and CDR2 SYDVKM come from the germline V gene. CDR3 nucleotides: TGTGCCAGCAGTACCCGCGGGGGGGGAAACAATCAGCCCCAGCATTTT. Its translation is CASSTRGGGNNQPQHF.

The chain links TRBV9 to TRBJ2-7, with D perhaps matching TRBD1 (5 bases). The CDR3 is 15 amino acids. With 3 bases removed from V and 0 bases from J, the gap between germline ends came to 13 bases. Germline-derived CDR1 and CDR2 are SGDLS and YYNGEE. DNA for the CDR3: TGTGCCAGCAGCGCCCTAGGGGATAGCTCCTACGAGCAGTACTTC. It translates to CASSALGDSSYEQYF.